The 22 T cell receptor beta chains reported below all come from one sample, sequenced in a study of T cells in Graves' hyperthyroidism and ophthalmopathy. TCR beta CDR3 sequences were amplified from RNA transcripts. RT-PCR in the first round (using the HTBI primer set) targeted the TCR CDR3. Via MiXCR, TCRdb re-called the multiplex PCR reads, giving one row per CDR3 protein. The sample holds some 440,000 distinct CDR3 sequences, around a sixth seen once. The sequencing sample was made of blood. The receptor set was obtained from a young woman with Graves' hyperthyroidism.

This clonotype showed up just a few times. The chain joins TRBV5-1 to TRBJ1-6, with 9 bases lining up with TRBD1. In germline, CDR1 is SGHRS, CDR2 YFSETQ. The CDR3 has 16 amino acids. V was clipped by 1 base and J by 10 bases; unmatched bases: 9. The CDR3 sequence is CASSLRTGTGTSPLHF. The CDR3 coding sequence is TGCGCCAGCAGCTTGAGAACCGGGACAGGGACCTCACCCCTCCACTTT.

This clonotype has a count of ten or more. The chain couples TRBV6-1 to TRBJ1-1; 10 bases fit TRBD1. This CDR3 comprises 19 residues. V trimming: 0 bases; J trimming: 1 base; junction bases outside the gene matches: 11. Germline V gene data show CDR1 as MNHNS and CDR2 as SASEGT. The CDR3 sequence is CASSEAGTGEYGRNTEAFF. The CDR3 DNA follows: TGTGCCAGCAGTGAAGCCGGGACAGGGGAATACGGGAGGAACACTGAAGCTTTCTTT.

This clonotype was observed at least ten times. The chain couples TRBV28 to TRBJ2-2, with 8 bases aligning to TRBD1. J was trimmed by 2 bases and V by 8 bases; bases with no gene match: 7. CDR1 is MDHEN and CDR2 is SYDVKM in the germline V gene. The CDR3 consists of 15 residues. CDR3 sequence reads: CASRRQGSNTGELFF. Written as DNA, the CDR3 is TGTGCCAGCCGAAGACAGGGGAGTAACACCGGGGAGCTGTTTTTT.

V usage is TRBV15 and J usage is TRBJ2-2; 8 bases align to TRBD1. Per germline, CDR1 LNHNV and CDR2 YYDKDF (reference sequence). The CDR3 sequence is 16 residues long. The J segment lost 4 bases and the V segment lost 3 bases, leaving 7 bases of the junction unmatched. The CDR3, as DNA: TGTGCCACCAGCAGGGTCCCAGGGGGCGGCACCGGGGAGCTGTTTTTT. Its translation is CATSRVPGGGTGELFF.

This clonotype was picked up a small number of times. The chain recombines TRBV29-1 with TRBJ1-1; the D is unclear. V gave up 0 bases and J gave up 11 bases, with 13 bases separating them. The CDR3 totals 12 residues. The germline V gene has CDR1 SQVTM and CDR2 ANQGSEA. In nucleotides, the CDR3 is TGCAGCGTTGAAGATCTAACGACTTACGCTTTCTTT. Its protein is CSVEDLTTYAFF.

This clonotype was counted at least ten times. This chain uses TRBV20-1 with TRBJ2-7; D possibly uses TRBD1 or TRBD2 (5 bases each). V lost 1 base and J lost 3, with 16 bases in between. Germline lookup yields CDR1 DFQATT and CDR2 SNEGSKA (reference sequence). The CDR3 covers 15 residues. The CDR3 nucleotides read TGCAGTGCTAGAGGACGGGACGGGCCTTACTACGAGCAGTACTTC. Translated: CSARGRDGPYYEQYF.

This clonotype showed up many times. V gene TRBV20-1 combines with J gene TRBJ2-3; D unclear. The CDR3 loop spans 11 amino acids. V was trimmed by 4 bases and J by 7 bases, leaving 9 bases between them. Germline lookup yields CDR1 DFQATT and CDR2 SNEGSKA (reference sequence). The DNA for the CDR3 is TGCAGTGCTACGACTTCTAATACGCAGTATTTT. This translates into CSATTSNTQYF.

This clonotype was counted a few times. This chain joins TRBV19 and TRBJ1-2; 8 bases fit TRBD1. The germline V gene encodes CDR1 LNHDA and CDR2 SQIVND (reference sequence). The ends lost 6 bases at V and 6 bases at J; junction bases unmatched: 9. The CDR3 sequence is 14 residues long. In DNA, the CDR3 is TGTGCCAGTAGACAACTGGGACAGGACAATGGCTACACCTTC. Protein product: CASRQLGQDNGYTF.

This clonotype was counted many times. The chain carries TRBV20-1 and TRBJ1-2; maybe TRBD1 (5 bases). Germline CDR1 DFQATT, CDR2 SNEGSKA (reference sequence). The CDR3 totals 13 residues. Trimming shortened V by 0 bases and J by 2 bases, and 7 bases separated the two germline ends. CDR3 in amino acids: CSARDRDNYGYTF. The DNA for the CDR3 is TGCAGTGCTAGAGACAGGGACAACTATGGCTACACCTTC.

The table lists this clonotype with many counts. The chain combines TRBV7-6 with TRBJ2-3; 7 positions agree with TRBD2. This CDR3 comprises 15 residues. From germline, CDR1 is SGHVS and CDR2 FNYEAQ. The J segment lost 2 bases and the V segment lost 5 bases, leaving 7 bases of the junction unmatched. In DNA form, the CDR3 reads TGTGCCAGCAGCGCCGACGGGGGGATCACAGATACGCAGTATTTT. Translation: CASSADGGITDTQYF. The full variable domain, its missing parts supplied by reference TRBV7-6 and TRBJ2-3, is GAGVSQSPRYKVTKRGQDVALRCDPISGHVSLYWYRQALGQGPEFLTYFNYEAQQDKSGLPNDRFSAERPEGSISTLTIQRTEQRDSAMYRCASSADGGITDTQYFGPGTRLTVL.

The chain has TRBV29-1 and TRBJ2-7; 8 nucleotides align to TRBD2. The CDR3 is made up of 16 amino acids. Germline loops: CDR1 SQVTM, CDR2 ANQGSEA. The V and J ends lost 4 bases and 0 bases, in that order; junction bases with no gene match: 11. The CDR3 DNA sequence: TGCAGCGTTGTGCCCCGGGAGGGGCTAAACTCCTACGAGCAGTACTTC. This gives the protein CSVVPREGLNSYEQYF.

The J gene is TRBJ1-5, the V gene TRBV6-1; 9 bases align to TRBD1. Germline values: CDR1 MNHNS, CDR2 SASEGT. The CDR3 is 16 amino acids. Trimming cost V 7 bases and J 4 bases; bases outside gene matches: 11. CDR3 nucleotides: TGTGCCAGCACCGGGACAGGGAGTGGGTTTAATCAGCCCCAGCATTTT. Residues: CASTGTGSGFNQPQHF.

In its sample, this clonotype was seen many times. The chain uses TRBV2 and TRBJ1-2, with a tentative D call TRBD1 (5 bases). This CDR3 comprises 18 residues. Between the trimmed V and J ends, which lost 5 bases and 2 bases, there was a span of 24 bases. CDR1 is SNHLY, CDR2 FYNNEI, per germline. The CDR3 DNA follows: TGTGCCAGCAGTTACCCGCGGGGCCCCAACCTTGAAAACTATGGCTACACCTTC. Translation: CASSYPRGPNLENYGYTF. The variable domain in full, with the rest retrieved from reference TRBV2 and TRBJ1-2, is EPEVTQTPSHQVTQMGQEVILRCVPISNHLYFYWYRQILGQKVEFLVSFYNNEISEKSEIFDDQFSVERPDGSNFTLKIRSTKLEDSAMYFCASSYPRGPNLENYGYTFGSGTRLTVV.

V and J are TRBV6-1 and TRBJ2-2; TRBD2 is a possible D gene (6 bases). Germline V gene lookup returns CDR1 MNHNS and CDR2 SASEGT. The CDR3 consists of 16 residues. V was clipped by 5 bases and J by 3 bases, with 16 bases between them. The CDR3 sequence: CASSQSSSGYTGELFF. CDR3 DNA: TGTGCCAGCAGTCAATCCAGTAGCGGATACACCGGGGAGCTGTTTTTT.

The V and J genes are TRBV20-1 and TRBJ2-3, with 11 bases aligning to TRBD2. Germline V CDR1 and CDR2: DFQATT, SNEGSKA (reference sequence). Trimming removed 5 bases from V and 4 bases from J; junction bases left unmatched: 11. This CDR3 contains 16 residues. Here the CDR3 DNA reads TGCAGTGCTGGGGGGGGTCTAGCGGGGGGCGCAGATACGCAGTATTTT. The encoded protein is CSAGGGLAGGADTQYF.

Only a few counts were recorded for this clonotype. V and J are TRBV9 and TRBJ1-6; 7 bases line up with TRBD1. The CDR3 covers 14 residues. The trim removed 7 bases at V and 8 bases at J, leaving 9 bases unmatched. The germline CDR1 and CDR2 sequences are SGDLS and YYNGEE. The CDR3 is CASAGGGGDSPLHF. The DNA of the CDR3 is TGTGCCAGCGCCGGGGGAGGGGGCGATTCACCCCTCCACTTT. The variable domain in full, with the rest retrieved from reference TRBV9 and TRBJ1-6, is DSGVTQTPKHLITATGQRVTLRCSPRSGDLSVYWYQQSLDQGLQFLIQYYNGEERAKGNILERFSAQQFPDLHSELNLSSLELGDSALYFCASAGGGGDSPLHFGNGTRLTVT.

This clonotype was seen repeatedly, ten times or more. The CDR3 DNA follows: TGTGCCAGTAAGGGAGTGGGACGAGAGACCCAGTACTTC. Residues: CASKGVGRETQYF. The J gene is TRBJ2-5, the V gene TRBV2; D is possibly TRBD1 or TRBD2 (5 bases each). Trimming removed 9 bases at V and 4 bases at J, with 15 bases between. Germline V lookup: CDR1 SNHLY, CDR2 FYNNEI. The length of the CDR3 is 13 residues. Filled out from reference TRBV2 and TRBJ2-5, the complete variable domain reads EPEVTQTPSHQVTQMGQEVILRCVPISNHLYFYWYRQILGQKVEFLVSFYNNEISEKSEIFDDQFSVERPDGSNFTLKIRSTKLEDSAMYFCASKGVGRETQYFGPGTRLLVL.

This clonotype showed up just a few times. V gene TRBV7-3 combines with J gene TRBJ2-2; D is tentatively TRBD1 or TRBD2 (6 bases each). V shed 5 bases and J shed 7 bases, with 17 bases lying between them. Germline V lookup: CDR1 SGHTA, CDR2 FQGTGA. There are 15 residues in the CDR3. The CDR3, as DNA: TGTGCCAGCAGCGCCCTGGGGGGCCTAGTCGGGGAGCTGTTTTTT. Translating gives CASSALGGLVGELFF.

The rearrangement uses TRBV5-1 and TRBJ1-5, with D perhaps matching TRBD1 (5 bases). Germline V lookup: CDR1 SGHRS, CDR2 YFSETQ. The ends were cut back, 4 bases at V and 5 bases at J, with 13 bases in the middle. CDR3 size: 14 residues. CDR3 coding DNA: TGCGCCAGCAGCCGGGACGGCCGGGATCAGCCCCAGCATTTT. Its protein is CASSRDGRDQPQHF.

The table lists this clonotype with a few counts. The chain recombines TRBV5-6 with TRBJ2-2, with TRBD2 as a possible D gene (6 bases). The germline V gene encodes CDR1 SGHDT and CDR2 YYEEEE. CDR3 length: 13 amino acids. V was shortened by 6 bases and J by 5 bases, with 11 bases between the two germline ends. The CDR3 sequence is CASIDLATGELFF. For the CDR3, the DNA is TGTGCCAGCATCGACCTAGCGACCGGGGAGCTGTTTTTT.

Remarks on this clonotype: Germline is not matched at one junction end, which may reflect a read error. V gene TRBV7-9 combines with J gene TRBJ2-1; no firm D call. The CDR3 sequence is 17 residues long. CDR1 is SEHNR and CDR2 is FQNEAQ in the germline V gene (reference sequence). The CDR3 DNA is TGTGCTAGCAGCTTACTTTCTGGAAAAGTAACCCCCCGCGAGCAGTTCTTC. Protein: CASSLLSGKVTPREQFF.

This clonotype showed up many times. CDR3 loop: CASSMDSYSGYTF. CDR3 DNA sequence: TGTGCCAGCAGTATGGACAGCTATAGTGGCTACACCTTC. V is TRBV7-3 and J is TRBJ1-2, with D perhaps matching TRBD1 (6 bases). CDR3 length equals 13 residues. Trimming shortened V by 6 bases and J by 7 bases, and 15 bases separated the two germline ends. In germline, CDR1 is SGHTA, CDR2 FQGTGA.